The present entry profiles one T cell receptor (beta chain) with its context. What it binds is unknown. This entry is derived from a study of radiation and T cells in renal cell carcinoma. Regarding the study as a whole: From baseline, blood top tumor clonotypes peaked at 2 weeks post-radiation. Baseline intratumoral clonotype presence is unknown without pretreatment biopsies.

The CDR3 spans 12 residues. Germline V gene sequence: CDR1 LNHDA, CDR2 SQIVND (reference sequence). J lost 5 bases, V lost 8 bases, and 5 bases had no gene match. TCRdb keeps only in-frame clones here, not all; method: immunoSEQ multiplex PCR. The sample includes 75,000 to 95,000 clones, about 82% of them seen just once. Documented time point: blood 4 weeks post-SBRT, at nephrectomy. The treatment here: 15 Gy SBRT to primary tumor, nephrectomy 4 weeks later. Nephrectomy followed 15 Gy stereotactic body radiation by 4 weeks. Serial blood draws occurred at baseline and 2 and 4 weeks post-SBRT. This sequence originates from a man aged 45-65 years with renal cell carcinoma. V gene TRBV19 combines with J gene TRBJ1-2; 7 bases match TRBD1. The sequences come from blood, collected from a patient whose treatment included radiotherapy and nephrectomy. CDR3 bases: TGTGCCAGTCTTGACAGGGCTTATGGCTACACCTTC. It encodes CASLDRAYGYTF.